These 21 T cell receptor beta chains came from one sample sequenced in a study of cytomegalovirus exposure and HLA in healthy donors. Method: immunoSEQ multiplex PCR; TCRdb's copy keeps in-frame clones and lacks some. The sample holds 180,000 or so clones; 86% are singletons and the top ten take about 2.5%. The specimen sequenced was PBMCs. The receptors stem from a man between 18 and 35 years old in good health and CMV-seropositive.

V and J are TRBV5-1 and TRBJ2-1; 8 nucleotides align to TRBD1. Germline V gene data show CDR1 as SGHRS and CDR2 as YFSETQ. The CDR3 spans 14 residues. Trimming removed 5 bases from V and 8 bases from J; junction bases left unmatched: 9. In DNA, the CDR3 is TGCGCCAGCAGTCATAAACAGGGGGGCGATGAGCAGTTCTTC. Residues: CASSHKQGGDEQFF.

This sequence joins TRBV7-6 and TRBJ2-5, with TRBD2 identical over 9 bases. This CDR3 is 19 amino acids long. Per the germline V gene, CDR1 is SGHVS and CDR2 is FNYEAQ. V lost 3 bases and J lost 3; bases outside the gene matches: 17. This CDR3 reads CASSFNMPGLAEEEETQYF. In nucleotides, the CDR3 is TGTGCCAGCAGCTTCAACATGCCGGGACTAGCTGAAGAAGAAGAGACCCAGTACTTC. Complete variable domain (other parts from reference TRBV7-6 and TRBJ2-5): GAGVSQSPRYKVTKRGQDVALRCDPISGHVSLYWYRQALGQGPEFLTYFNYEAQQDKSGLPNDRFSAERPEGSISTLTIQRTEQRDSAMYRCASSFNMPGLAEEEETQYFGPGTRLLVL.

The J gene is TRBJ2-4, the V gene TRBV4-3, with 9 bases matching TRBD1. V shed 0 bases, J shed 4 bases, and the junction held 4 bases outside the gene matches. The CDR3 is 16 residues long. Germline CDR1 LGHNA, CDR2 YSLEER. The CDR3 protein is CASSQDRGQGKNIQYF. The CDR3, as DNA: TGCGCCAGCAGCCAAGATCGAGGACAGGGGAAAAACATTCAGTACTTC.

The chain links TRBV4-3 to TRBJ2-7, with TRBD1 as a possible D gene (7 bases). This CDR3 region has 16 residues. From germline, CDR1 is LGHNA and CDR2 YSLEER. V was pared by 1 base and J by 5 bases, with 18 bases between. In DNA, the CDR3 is TGCGCCAGCAGCCAAGCGTCCGGGACAGAGCGGGACGAGCAGTACTTC. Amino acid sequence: CASSQASGTERDEQYF.

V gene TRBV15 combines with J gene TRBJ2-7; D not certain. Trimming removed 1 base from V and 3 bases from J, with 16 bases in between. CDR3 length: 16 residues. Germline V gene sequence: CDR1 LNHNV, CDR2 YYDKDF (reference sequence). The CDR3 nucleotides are TGTGCCACCAGCAGAGGTTTGGCAGCGCTCCACTACGAGCAGTACTTC. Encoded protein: CATSRGLAALHYEQYF.

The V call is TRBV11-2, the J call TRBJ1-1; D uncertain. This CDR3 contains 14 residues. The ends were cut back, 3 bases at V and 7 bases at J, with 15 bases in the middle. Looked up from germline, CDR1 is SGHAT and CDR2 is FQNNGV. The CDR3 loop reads CASSFRVITGEAFF. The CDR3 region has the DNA TGTGCCAGCAGCTTTCGGGTGATAACGGGTGAAGCTTTCTTT.

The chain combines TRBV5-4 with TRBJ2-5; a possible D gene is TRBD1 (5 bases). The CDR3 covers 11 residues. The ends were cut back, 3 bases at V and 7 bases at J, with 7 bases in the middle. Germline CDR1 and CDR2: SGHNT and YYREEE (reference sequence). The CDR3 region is CASSSQGTQYF. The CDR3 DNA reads TGTGCCAGCAGCTCTCAGGGGACCCAGTACTTC.

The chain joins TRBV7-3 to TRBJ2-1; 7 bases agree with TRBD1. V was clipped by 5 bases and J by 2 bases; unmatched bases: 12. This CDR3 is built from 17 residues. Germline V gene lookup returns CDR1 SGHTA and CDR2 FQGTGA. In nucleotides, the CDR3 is TGTGCCAGCAGCAAGTCCGCCCGGGACAGACCCTACAATGAGCAGTTCTTC. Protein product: CASSKSARDRPYNEQFF.

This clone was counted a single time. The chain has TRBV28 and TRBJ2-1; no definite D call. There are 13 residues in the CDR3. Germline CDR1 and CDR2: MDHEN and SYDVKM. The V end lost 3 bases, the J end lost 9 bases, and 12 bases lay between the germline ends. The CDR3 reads CASSLVLVGEQFF. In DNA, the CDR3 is TGTGCCAGCAGTTTGGTCCTAGTGGGTGAGCAGTTCTTC.

The CDR3 coding sequence is TGTGCCAGCAGCTCCGGGACTGCCGGAACCGCGCAGTATTTT. Residues: CASSSGTAGTAQYF. This chain joins TRBV7-3 and TRBJ2-3, with a weak D call TRBD2 (6 bases). Looked up from germline, CDR1 is SGHTA and CDR2 is FQGTGA. The CDR3 loop spans 14 amino acids. Trimming cost V 4 bases and J 10 bases, with 18 bases left between them.

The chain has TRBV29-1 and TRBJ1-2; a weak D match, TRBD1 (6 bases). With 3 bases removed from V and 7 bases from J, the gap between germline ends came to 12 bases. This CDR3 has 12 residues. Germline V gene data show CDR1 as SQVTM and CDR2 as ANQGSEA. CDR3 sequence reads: CSVETGGLGYTF. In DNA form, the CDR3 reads TGCAGCGTTGAGACAGGCGGTCTTGGCTACACCTTC. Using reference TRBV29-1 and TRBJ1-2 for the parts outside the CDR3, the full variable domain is SAVISQKPSRDICQRGTSLTIQCQVDSQVTMMFWYRQQPGQSLTLIATANQGSEATYESGFVIDKFPISRPNLTFSTLTVSNMSPEDSSIYLCSVETGGLGYTFGSGTRLTVV.

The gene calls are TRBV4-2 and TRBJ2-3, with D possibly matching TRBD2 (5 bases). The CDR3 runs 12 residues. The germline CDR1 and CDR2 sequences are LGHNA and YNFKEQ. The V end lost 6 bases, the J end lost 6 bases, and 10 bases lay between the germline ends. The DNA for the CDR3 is TGTGCCAGCAGAGCGGAGTTGGATACGCAGTATTTT. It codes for CASRAELDTQYF.

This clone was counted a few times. The CDR3 DNA reads as TGCGCCAGCAGCTCTGGAGCTGGTGAGCAGTTCTTC. Amino acid sequence: CASSSGAGEQFF. V and J are TRBV4-1 and TRBJ2-1; no definite D call. The germline gives CDR1 MGHRA, CDR2 YSYEKL. The CDR3 totals 12 residues. The V gene lost 5 bases and the J gene lost 9 bases, with 11 bases spanning the gap.

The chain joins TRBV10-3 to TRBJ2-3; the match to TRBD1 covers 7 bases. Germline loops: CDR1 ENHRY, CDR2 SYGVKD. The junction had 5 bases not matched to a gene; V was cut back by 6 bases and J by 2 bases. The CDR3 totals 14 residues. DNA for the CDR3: TGTGCCATCAGGGAACAGGGGTACACAGATACGCAGTATTTT. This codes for CAIREQGYTDTQYF.

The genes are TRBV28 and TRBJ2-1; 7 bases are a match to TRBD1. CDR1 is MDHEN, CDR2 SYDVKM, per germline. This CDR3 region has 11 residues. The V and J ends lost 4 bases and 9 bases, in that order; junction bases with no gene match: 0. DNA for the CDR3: TGTGCCAGCAGTTCAGGGGGTGAGCAGTTCTTC. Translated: CASSSGGEQFF.

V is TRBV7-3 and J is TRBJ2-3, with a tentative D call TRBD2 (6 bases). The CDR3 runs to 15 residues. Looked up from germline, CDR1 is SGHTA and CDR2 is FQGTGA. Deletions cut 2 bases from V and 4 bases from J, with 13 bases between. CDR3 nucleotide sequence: TGTGCCAGCAGCTTAGGAGGAGGGAGTTCAGATACGCAGTATTTT. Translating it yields CASSLGGGSSDTQYF.

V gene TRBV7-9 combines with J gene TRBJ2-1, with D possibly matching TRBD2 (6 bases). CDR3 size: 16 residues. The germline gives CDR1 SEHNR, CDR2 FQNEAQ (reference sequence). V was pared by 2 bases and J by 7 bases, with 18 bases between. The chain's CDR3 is CASSLLPGEERNEQFF. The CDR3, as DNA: TGTGCCAGCAGCTTATTGCCGGGAGAGGAAAGAAATGAGCAGTTCTTC.

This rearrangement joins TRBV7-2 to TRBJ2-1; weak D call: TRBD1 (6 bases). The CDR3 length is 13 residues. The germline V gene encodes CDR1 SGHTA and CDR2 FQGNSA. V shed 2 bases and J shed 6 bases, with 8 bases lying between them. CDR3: CASSLQTGNEQFF. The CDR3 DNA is TGTGCCAGCAGCTTACAGACAGGCAATGAGCAGTTCTTC.

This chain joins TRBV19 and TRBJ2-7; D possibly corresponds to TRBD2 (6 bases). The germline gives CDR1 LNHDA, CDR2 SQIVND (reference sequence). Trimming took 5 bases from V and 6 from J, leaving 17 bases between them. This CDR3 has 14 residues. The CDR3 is CASSRPGGVFEQYF. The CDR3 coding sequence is TGTGCCAGTAGTCGTCCCGGGGGAGTTTTCGAGCAGTACTTC.

The CDR3 coding sequence is TGTGCCAGCAGCCTCTTTCAGGCGAACACCGGGGAGCTGTTTTTT. This gives the protein CASSLFQANTGELFF. This chain connects TRBV6-6 to TRBJ2-2, with unresolved D. CDR1 MNHNY and CDR2 SVGAGI come from the germline V gene (reference sequence). The CDR3 sequence is 15 residues long. Trimming took off 6 bases at V and 0 bases at J, with 11 bases between the two ends.

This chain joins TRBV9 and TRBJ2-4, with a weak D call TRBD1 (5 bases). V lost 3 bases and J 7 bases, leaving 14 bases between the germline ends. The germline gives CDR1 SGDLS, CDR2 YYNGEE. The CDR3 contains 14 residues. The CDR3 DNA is TGTGCCAGCAGCGGGTCGACAGCGTCCAACATTCAGTACTTC. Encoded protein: CASSGSTASNIQYF.